This entry lists 31 T cell receptor beta chains sequenced from one sample in a study of blood T cell repertoires in COVID-19. TCRdb's copy holds only in-frame clones and misses some; the assay was immunoSEQ multiplex PCR. The sample holds around 230,000 clones, 70% to 85% seen once. Sequencing used PBMCs or T cells enriched from blood (not recorded which). Receptors originate from a man between 35 and 55 years old who had recovered from COVID-19.

The rearrangement links TRBV18 to TRBJ2-7; tentative D call: TRBD1 (5 bases). Between the trimmed V and J ends, which lost 3 bases and 1 base, there was a span of 16 bases. The germline gives CDR1 KGHSH, CDR2 LQKENI. The CDR3 is 16 amino acids. CDR3 residues: CASSPRWGDASYEQYF. As DNA, the CDR3 is TGTGCCAGCTCACCCAGGTGGGGCGACGCTTCCTACGAGCAGTACTTC. Drawing the rest from reference TRBV18 and TRBJ2-7, the complete variable domain is NAGVMQNPRHLVRRRGQEARLRCSPMKGHSHVYWYRQLPEEGLKFMVYLQKENIIDESGMPKERFSAEFPKEGPSILRIQQVVRGDSAAYFCASSPRWGDASYEQYFGPGTRLTVT.

The chain carries TRBV3-1 (or the pseudogene TRBV3-2) and TRBJ1-1; D gene unclear. Trimming cost V 1 base and J 1 base, with 7 bases left between them. CDR1 and CDR2 (germline): LGHDT, YNNKEL (reference sequence). This CDR3 has 14 residues. In DNA, the CDR3 is TGTGCCAGCAGCCAAGGTCAGCGGAACACTGAAGCTTTCTTT. It encodes CASSQGQRNTEAFF.

The rearrangement joins TRBV6-1 to TRBJ1-1; no reliable D call. Germline V gene lookup returns CDR1 MNHNS and CDR2 SASEGT. The CDR3 covers 13 residues. The germline V and J ends were trimmed by 3 bases and 4 bases, with 9 bases remaining between them. In DNA, the CDR3 is TGTGCCAGCAGTGACGGGTCGGGCACTGAAGCTTTCTTT. This codes for CASSDGSGTEAFF.

J is TRBJ2-5 and V is TRBV12-1; TRBD2 is taken as the D call from the table, unchecked against the DNA. TRBV12-1 represents a pseudogene. The CDR3 is made up of 16 amino acids. The CDR3 sequence: CASSLGLAGGGETQYF. CDR3 DNA: TGTGCCAGCAGCTTGGGACTAGCGGGGGGCGGGGAGACCCAGTACTTC.

This clone is a singleton in its sample. V usage is TRBV24-1 and J usage is TRBJ2-1; TRBD2 agrees at 8 bases. J was trimmed by 0 bases and V by 5 bases; bases with no gene match: 5. This CDR3 has 16 amino acids. Germline loops: CDR1 KGHDR, CDR2 SFDVKD. The CDR3 DNA follows: TGTGCCACCAGTGCCCTACTAGCGGACTCCTACAATGAGCAGTTCTTC. Its translation is CATSALLADSYNEQFF.

This chain links TRBV7-2 with TRBJ2-7, with TRBD2 identical over 13 bases. The J segment lost 3 bases and the V segment lost 1 base, leaving 3 bases of the junction unmatched. CDR1 is SGHTA, CDR2 FQGNSA, per germline. This CDR3 spans 16 amino acids. The CDR3 is CASSLGGLAGVYEQYF. CDR3 nucleotides: TGTGCCAGCAGCTTAGGAGGACTAGCGGGGGTCTACGAGCAGTACTTC.

The V and J genes are TRBV5-1 and TRBJ1-2; TRBD1 is a possible D gene (6 bases). Trimming left V 0 bases short and J 6 bases short, with 6 bases between. The CDR3 covers 12 residues. Germline values: CDR1 SGHRS, CDR2 YFSETQ. CDR3 DNA sequence: TGCGCCAGCAGCTTGGACAGGGATGGCTACACCTTC. This codes for CASSLDRDGYTF.

This clone showed up just a few times. The V call is TRBV9, the J call TRBJ2-7; 10 bases match TRBD2. Germline CDR1 SGDLS, CDR2 YYNGEE. The V and J ends lost 3 bases and 0 bases, in that order; junction bases with no gene match: 3. The CDR3 loop spans 15 amino acids. CDR3 in amino acids: CASSEGLADSYEQYF. The DNA of the CDR3 is TGTGCCAGCAGCGAAGGACTAGCGGACTCCTACGAGCAGTACTTC.

The chain is built from TRBV18 and TRBJ1-5; TRBD1 matches at 12 bases. The germline gives CDR1 KGHSH, CDR2 LQKENI. CDR3 length equals 16 residues. J was trimmed by 7 bases and V by 1 base; bases with no gene match: 5. This CDR3 is CASSPLGTGGGQPQHF. Written as DNA, the CDR3 is TGTGCCAGCTCACCACTCGGGACAGGGGGCGGCCAGCCCCAGCATTTT.

J is TRBJ1-2 and V is TRBV6-2 or TRBV6-3; 8 bases are a match to TRBD1. Trimming at V came to 5 bases and at J to 0 bases, leaving 8 bases not matched to a gene. Germline values: CDR1 MNHEY, CDR2 SVGEGT. This CDR3 has 16 residues. The CDR3 region has the DNA TGTGCCAGCAGTCGCCGGGACAGGTCTCCTAACTATGGCTACACCTTC. It is translated as CASSRRDRSPNYGYTF.

This chain connects TRBV7-9 to TRBJ1-1; maybe TRBD1 (5 bases). CDR1 SEHNR and CDR2 FQNEAQ come from the germline V gene (reference sequence). The V end was cut by 4 bases, the J end by 1 base, with 16 bases between. This CDR3 has 16 residues. CDR3 amino acids: CASSYSGAGGNTEAFF. The CDR3 coding sequence is TGTGCCAGCAGCTATTCGGGCGCGGGGGGGAACACTGAAGCTTTCTTT.

This clone was recorded a few times. This chain joins TRBV7-9 and TRBJ2-7; TRBD1 matches at 7 bases. CDR1 is SEHNR, CDR2 FQNEAQ, per germline (reference sequence). The CDR3 is made up of 11 amino acids. V dropped 4 bases and J dropped 9; count of bases not matched to a gene: 3. The CDR3 sequence is CASSSTGVQYF. In DNA form, the CDR3 reads TGTGCCAGCAGCTCTACAGGGGTGCAGTACTTC.

CDR3 amino acids: CASSLGNGDQPQHF. In DNA form, the CDR3 reads TGCGCCAGCAGCTTGGGGAACGGGGATCAGCCCCAGCATTTT. V usage is TRBV5-1 and J usage is TRBJ1-5; D remains unclear. CDR3 length: 14 residues. CDR1 is SGHRS, CDR2 YFSETQ, per germline. Between the trimmed V and J ends, which lost 0 bases and 5 bases, there was a span of 9 bases.

The chain uses TRBV7-9 and TRBJ2-3, with 9 bases aligning to TRBD2. This CDR3 spans 17 amino acids. Germline lookup yields CDR1 SEHNR and CDR2 FQNEAQ (reference sequence). Losses at the gene ends were 9 bases for V and 6 bases for J; bases not matched to a gene: 19. The CDR3 spells CASPTLDSGGGADTQYF. The CDR3 nucleotides read TGTGCCAGTCCCACCTTAGACTCCGGCGGGGGGGCGGATACGCAGTATTTT.

The chain couples TRBV5-1 to TRBJ2-3, with 7 nucleotides matching TRBD2. The CDR3 covers 16 residues. Germline V gene sequence: CDR1 SGHRS, CDR2 YFSETQ. The V segment lost 4 bases and the J segment 6 bases; nucleotides outside the gene matches: 14. CDR3 region: CASSPRAGRDGDTQYF. CDR3 bases: TGCGCCAGCAGCCCGCGAGCGGGGCGGGATGGGGATACGCAGTATTTT.

The chain joins TRBV18 to TRBJ1-2, with unresolved D. The CDR3 spans 16 residues. V lost 3 bases to trimming and J lost 2 bases, with 16 bases between them. The V gene's germline CDR1 is KGHSH and CDR2 LQKENI. The CDR3 here is CASSPSRAQTNYGYTF. Here the CDR3 DNA reads TGTGCCAGCTCACCCTCCAGAGCACAGACAAACTATGGCTACACCTTC.

This chain uses TRBV11-3 with TRBJ2-1, with a possible D match to TRBD1 (5 bases). Per germline, CDR1 SGHNT and CDR2 YENEEA. The CDR3 is 14 residues long. With 5 bases removed from V and 5 bases from J, the gap between germline ends came to 13 bases. The CDR3 DNA is TGTGCCAGCAGCCAAGGGGCATCGGACAATGAGCAGTTCTTC. As protein: CASSQGASDNEQFF.

CDR3 DNA sequence: TGCGCCAGCAGCTTGGCCGCGGGAGCCCCGGGTGGCTACACCTTC. Amino acids: CASSLAAGAPGGYTF. This chain joins TRBV5-1 and TRBJ1-2, with D unresolved. With 0 bases removed from V and 7 bases from J, the gap between germline ends came to 16 bases. The germline V gene encodes CDR1 SGHRS and CDR2 YFSETQ. CDR3 length: 15 amino acids.

This chain uses TRBV4-2 with TRBJ2-5, with 8 bases lining up with TRBD2. With V trimmed by 1 base and J by 2 bases, 12 bases remained unmatched. This CDR3 spans 18 amino acids. Germline assignment: CDR1 LGHNA and CDR2 YNFKEQ. This chain's CDR3 is CASSQAPSGGPSQETQYF. The CDR3 nucleotides are TGTGCCAGCAGCCAAGCCCCATCGGGGGGGCCTTCACAAGAGACCCAGTACTTC.

The chain links TRBV27 to TRBJ1-1; D not certain. CDR3 size: 12 residues. CDR1 MNHEY and CDR2 SMNVEV come from the germline V gene (reference sequence). Trimming removed 10 bases from V and 11 bases from J, with 20 bases in between. CDR3 sequence reads: CATQVSGRLAFF. DNA for the CDR3: TGTGCCACCCAAGTCTCAGGCCGTCTCGCTTTCTTT.

The chain recombines TRBV10-2 with TRBJ2-1; 15 bases map to TRBD2. With V trimmed by 4 bases and J by 9 bases, 10 bases remained unmatched. Germline assignment: CDR1 WSHSY and CDR2 SAAADI. This CDR3 has 17 residues. In DNA, the CDR3 is TGCGCCAGCAGTGTCGGGACTAGCGGGAGGATTCTTGGTGAGCAGTTCTTC. It specifies CASSVGTSGRILGEQFF.

The chain recombines TRBV30 with TRBJ2-3, with D tentatively TRBD1 (5 bases). Germline CDR1 and CDR2: GTSNPN and SVGIG (reference sequence). V was cut by 5 bases and J by 3 bases, with 18 bases left in between. CDR3 size: 15 residues. In DNA, the CDR3 is TGTGCCTGGCAATTGATAGGGGTTGGGACAGATACGCAGTATTTT. Residues: CAWQLIGVGTDTQYF.

The CDR3 reads CAISAWGLAGGQGGNEQFF. As DNA, the CDR3 is TGTGCCATCAGTGCTTGGGGACTAGCGGGGGGGCAAGGTGGGAATGAGCAGTTCTTC. The rearrangement joins TRBV10-3 to TRBJ2-1; 16 bases are shared with TRBD2. V gave up 4 bases and J gave up 7 bases; unmatched junction bases: 13. Per the germline V gene, CDR1 is ENHRY and CDR2 is SYGVKD. The CDR3 spans 19 residues.

The V and J genes are TRBV5-1 and TRBJ1-2, with TRBD1 identical over 10 bases. V shed 0 bases, J shed 3 bases, and the junction held 2 bases outside the gene matches. Germline CDR1 and CDR2: SGHRS and YFSETQ. CDR3 length: 15 amino acids. CDR3 sequence (DNA): TGCGCCAGCAGCTTGGAGGGGACAGGGGACTATGGCTACACCTTC. This translates into CASSLEGTGDYGYTF.

This clone was seen more than once but under ten times. This chain joins TRBV7-8 and TRBJ1-5; TRBD1 aligns across 7 bases. This CDR3 is 13 amino acids long. Germline assignment: CDR1 SGHVS and CDR2 FQNEAQ. The V segment lost 4 bases and the J segment 5 bases; nucleotides outside the gene matches: 2. This CDR3 is CASSSTGDQPQHF. The CDR3 DNA reads TGTGCCAGCAGCTCAACAGGGGATCAGCCCCAGCATTTT. The full variable domain, its missing parts supplied by reference TRBV7-8 and TRBJ1-5, is GAGVSQSPRYKVAKRGQDVALRCDPISGHVSLFWYQQALGQGPEFLTYFQNEAQLDKSGLPSDRFFAERPEGSVSTLKIQRTQQEDSAVYLCASSSTGDQPQHFGDGTRLSIL.

V gene TRBV27 combines with J gene TRBJ2-5; 11 bases are shared with TRBD2. There are 15 residues in the CDR3. V shed 0 bases and J 10 bases; nucleotides not matched to a gene: 7. Germline CDR1 and CDR2: MNHEY and SMNVEV (reference sequence). CDR3 residues: CASSLSLLAGDGQYF. The CDR3 DNA reads TGTGCCAGCAGTTTATCCCTACTAGCGGGAGATGGCCAGTACTTC.

This clone was seen a few times. The genes are TRBV7-3 and TRBJ2-4; the match to TRBD2 covers 9 bases. V lost 5 bases, J lost 6 bases, and 17 bases stayed unmatched. CDR1 is SGHTA, CDR2 FQGTGA, per germline. This CDR3 has 18 amino acids. This chain's CDR3 is CASSARGGVAGVVNIQYF. CDR3 nucleotide sequence: TGTGCCAGCAGCGCTCGGGGAGGGGTAGCGGGAGTGGTAAACATTCAGTACTTC.

The chain couples TRBV6-5 to TRBJ1-1, with 7 bases aligning to TRBD1. The CDR3 extends over 14 amino acids. The V gene end was trimmed by 6 bases and the J gene end by 4 bases; junction bases not matched to a gene: 8. Germline loops: CDR1 MNHEY, CDR2 SVGAGI. The CDR3: CASSHLEGATEAFF. For the CDR3, the DNA is TGTGCCAGCAGCCACCTAGAGGGGGCCACTGAAGCTTTCTTT.

J is TRBJ2-3 and V is TRBV6-1, with TRBD1 as a possible D gene (6 bases). CDR3 size: 15 residues. Germline CDR1 and CDR2: MNHNS and SASEGT. Trimming took 3 bases from V and 4 from J, leaving 14 bases between them. This CDR3 is CASSEGTGLSDTQYF. The CDR3 region has the DNA TGTGCCAGCAGTGAGGGTACAGGGTTATCAGATACGCAGTATTTT.

The chain links TRBV2 to TRBJ1-5; maybe TRBD1 (5 bases). V dropped 6 bases and J dropped 5 bases, with 14 bases sitting between them. Germline V gene sequence: CDR1 SNHLY, CDR2 FYNNEI. CDR3 length equals 14 residues. CDR3 DNA sequence: TGTGCCAGCAGCTCGGTTCTAGGGGATCAGCCCCAGCATTTT. Its protein is CASSSVLGDQPQHF.

The V call is TRBV7-6, the J call TRBJ2-1; TRBD2 matches at 8 bases. This CDR3 has 17 residues. V shed 1 base and J 4 bases; nucleotides not matched to a gene: 9. CDR1 SGHVS and CDR2 FNYEAQ come from the germline V gene. In DNA, the CDR3 is TGTGCCAGCAGCTTAGATACCCGCCGGGAGGGTTACAATGAGCAGTTCTTC. Translated, it gives CASSLDTRREGYNEQFF. The entire variable domain, with the rest obtained from reference TRBV7-6 and TRBJ2-1, is as follows: GAGVSQSPRYKVTKRGQDVALRCDPISGHVSLYWYRQALGQGPEFLTYFNYEAQQDKSGLPNDRFSAERPEGSISTLTIQRTEQRDSAMYRCASSLDTRREGYNEQFFGPGTRLTVL.